This TCR beta chain was sequenced during a study of OX40 agonist ivuxolimab in advanced cancers. Some background on the complete study: Ivuxolimab was an agonistic, fully human IgG2 monoclonal antibody directed against OX40 (CD134), a costimulatory receptor. The monotherapy dose-escalation portion (N = 52 patients) of the phase I ivuxolimab trial is reported in the paper. A male proportion of approximately 83% and a mean age of about 60 years, ranging from about 20 to 80, were recorded for the dose-escalation cohort. Of the approximately 54 patients in dose escalation, some 19 had hepatocellular carcinoma, about 15 had melanoma, 9 had renal cell carcinoma and 9 had head and neck cancer. Intravenous ivuxolimab was administered to patients every 2 weeks at six dose levels: 0.01, 0.1, 0.3, 1.5, 3 and 10 mg/kg. Patients were allowed to have had prior anti-PD-1, anti-PD-L1 or anti-CTLA-4 therapy, and roughly 40% of the dose-escalation patients had been treated with checkpoint inhibitors. Partial responses were achieved by three dose-escalation patients, of whom one had hepatocellular carcinoma and two had cutaneous melanoma. Peripheral TCRbeta sequencing aimed to test whether ivuxolimab altered TCR sequence diversity and caused clonal T-cell expansion.

Patients with a history of autoimmune disease or receiving systemic immunosuppression were excluded from the trial. Peripheral blood for TCR sequencing was drawn from every dose cohort at baseline, at cycle 4 day 1 and at cycle 7 day 1. Samples were obtained from an open-label, multicenter, first-in-human phase I dose-escalation trial of ivuxolimab. Adults with locally advanced or metastatic head and neck squamous cell, hepatocellular, melanoma or renal cell carcinoma were enrolled in the trial. Before TCR sequencing, CD4+ T cells and CD8+ T cells from peripheral blood were sorted into separate populations. From a lookup of the germline V gene (reference sequence), CDR1 and CDR2 are SGHKS and YYEKEE. V was cut back by 4 bases and J by 9 bases, leaving a gap of 23 bases between them. From the cysteine up to the phenylalanine, the CDR3 has a length of 16 residues. Of all the DNA, just the CDR3 is kept, 48 bases in frame from base 1.

The investigation overall reported the following: The antigen specificity of the clonally expanded peripheral T cells was not determined. At doses of 0.1 to 3.0 mg/kg, clonal expansion of both CD4+ and CD8+ blood T cells was observed from baseline to week 6. After ivuxolimab, CD8+ T cells had more expanded clones than CD4+ T cells on average. Low levels of normalized T-cell clonal expansion were also seen in some nonresponding patients. In the 0.1-3.0 mg/kg groups, partial responders were among the patients with the lowest normalized peripheral clonal expansion, particularly in CD8+ T cells.

Genomic DNA was isolated from the sorted cells so that the TCRbeta CDR3 region could be sequenced. The immunoSEQ Assay was used for sequencing of TCRbeta CDR3 regions. Imported from immuneACCESS, the table was reduced by TCRdb to in-frame sequences with V and J called. These copies leave out some clones; in studies compared against another copy, an unresolved V gene accounts for under half, and the cause of the remainder is not known. The sample table records 150,000 to 190,000 clones; around 94% of these occur just once. The leading ten clones occupy around 0.31% of the sample. As regards this clone: The antigen this receptor binds is unknown. The input lacks base qualities; no much larger clone sits a single base away.

This chain is built from TRBV5-5 and TRBJ2-1; a weak D assignment points to TRBD1 (5 bases agree). The sequences come from CD4+ or CD8+ T cells sorted from blood, collected in a trial of the OX40 agonist ivuxolimab. The receptor's source is an adult with an advanced solid tumor such as melanoma, head and neck, liver or kidney cancer. The DNA reads as follows: TGTGCCAGCAGCGTTCAGGGCCGACCAGAATTGGGTGAGCAGTTCTTC. Its coded protein is CASSVQGRPELGEQFF.